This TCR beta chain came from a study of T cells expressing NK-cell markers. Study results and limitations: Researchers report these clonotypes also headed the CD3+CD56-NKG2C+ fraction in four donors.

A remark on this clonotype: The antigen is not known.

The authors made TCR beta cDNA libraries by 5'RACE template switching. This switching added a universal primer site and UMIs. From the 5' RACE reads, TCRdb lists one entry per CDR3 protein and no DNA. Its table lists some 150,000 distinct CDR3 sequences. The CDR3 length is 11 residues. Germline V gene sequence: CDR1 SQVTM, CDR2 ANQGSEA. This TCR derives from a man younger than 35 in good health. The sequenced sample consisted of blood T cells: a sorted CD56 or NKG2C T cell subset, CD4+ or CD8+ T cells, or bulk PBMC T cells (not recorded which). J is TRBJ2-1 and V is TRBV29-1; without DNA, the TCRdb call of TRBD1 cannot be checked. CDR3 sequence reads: CSAPDSGEQFF.